This T cell receptor (beta chain) was captured in a study of identical twins. This clonotype showed up just a few times. J gave up 7 bases and V 11 bases, and 15 bases lay outside the gene matches. The CDR3 covers 14 residues. TCRdb passed the 5' RACE reads through MiXCR, listing each CDR3 protein once. The table includes some 900,000 distinct CDR3 sequences, approximately 13% detected once. The same sample was also used in a study of yellow fever vaccine responses in identical twins.

J is TRBJ2-3 and V is TRBV12-3 or TRBV12-4; 7 bases are a match to TRBD1. The sequenced sample consisted of PBMCs. This clonotype was sampled from a woman between 18 and 30 years old in good health. The CDR3 region is CACLKDRAANTQYF. The CDR3 region has the DNA TGTGCCTGTTTAAAAGACAGGGCGGCGAATACGCAGTATTTT.